Listed below are T cell receptor beta chains from one sample, sequenced in a study of molecular identifiers for immune sequencing clone quantification. TCRdb reprocessed the PCR reads with MiXCR, giving one entry per CDR3 protein. Here the sample spans 23,000 or so distinct CDR3 sequences, approximately 17% being singletons. Input material: naive CD8+ T cells from blood, with Jurkat cell RNA spiked in. All receptors derive from a human donor in good health. Some libraries in this study had Jurkat cell RNA spiked in. CDR3s include the opening cysteine and the closing phenylalanine or tryptophan. Each record gives: V gene, CDR3 protein.

v_gene: TRBV7-8; CDR3aa: CASSLVWENTEAFF
v_gene: TRBV7-9; CDR3aa: CASSWDRGGGYTF
v_gene: TRBV7-9; CDR3aa: CASSDLDRATNEKLFF
v_gene: TRBV27; CDR3aa: CASSFSGNNEQFF
v_gene: TRBV19; CDR3aa: CASSIGVLKTGATGLQPQHF
v_gene: TRBV30; CDR3aa: CAWSVSLGEQYF
v_gene: TRBV19; CDR3aa: CASRADTDTQYF
v_gene: TRBV28; CDR3aa: CASSLGYGQPQHF
v_gene: TRBV14; CDR3aa: CASSQVELLGVGELFF
v_gene: TRBV6-5; CDR3aa: CASSYAGTDTQYF
v_gene: TRBV7-2; CDR3aa: CASSPEGQGYNEQFF
v_gene: TRBV4-2; CDR3aa: CASSQDRASGANVLTF
v_gene: TRBV5-6; CDR3aa: CASSSVPGHEETQYF
v_gene: TRBV7-9; CDR3aa: CASSPPYLGTAYEQYF
v_gene: TRBV7-6; CDR3aa: CASSFSLAENTEAFF
v_gene: TRBV4-3; CDR3aa: CASKPSLGGTGDYNEQFF
v_gene: TRBV14; CDR3aa: CASSQGVRSWHYGYTF
v_gene: TRBV28; CDR3aa: CASKRDASYEQYF
v_gene: TRBV10-1; CDR3aa: CASSDIQGDTQYF
v_gene: TRBV6-1; CDR3aa: CASSEATGGGADTQYF
v_gene: TRBV29-1; CDR3aa: CSVGRQGVHNEQFF
v_gene: TRBV28; CDR3aa: CASKPRRAGDRTDTQYF
v_gene: TRBV27; CDR3aa: CASSLVRGRDGYTF
v_gene: TRBV14; CDR3aa: CASSLSGVNTEAFF
v_gene: TRBV19; CDR3aa: CASSIGTLNQPQHF
v_gene: TRBV7-9; CDR3aa: CASSLGPGGQETQYF
v_gene: TRBV7-9; CDR3aa: CASQRTSGGPDTQYF
v_gene: TRBV12-5; CDR3aa: CASGFGTGVNEQFF
v_gene: TRBV18; CDR3aa: CASSQIRDTDEKLFF
v_gene: TRBV20-1; CDR3aa: CRLDQTQYF
v_gene: TRBV12-3/TRBV12-4; CDR3aa: CASSLPLGRGPYNEQFF
v_gene: TRBV14; CDR3aa: CASSQAGEQDTDTQYF
v_gene: TRBV7-6; CDR3aa: CASSPETSGDTQYF
v_gene: TRBV29-1; CDR3aa: CSVELQWGKLFF
v_gene: TRBV7-9; CDR3aa: CASRMGGDTQYF
v_gene: TRBV4-3; CDR3aa: CASSQDNTDTQYF
v_gene: TRBV4-1; CDR3aa: CASSQDRKTQYF
v_gene: TRBV27; CDR3aa: CASSLFSGYGQPQHF
v_gene: TRBV5-6; CDR3aa: CASSLARAPGLRHSEAFF
v_gene: TRBV6-5; CDR3aa: CASKIQEYEQYF
v_gene: TRBV7-9; CDR3aa: CASSQGGGYEQYF
v_gene: TRBV6-6; CDR3aa: CASSHSSVEGGRGSTEAFF
v_gene: TRBV27; CDR3aa: CASSWTSGPYNEQFF
v_gene: TRBV7-7; CDR3aa: CASSPSSRGRRADTQYF
v_gene: TRBV12-3/TRBV12-4; CDR3aa: CASSLTGEVDTQYF
v_gene: TRBV29-1; CDR3aa: CSVDPHRESSYEQYF
v_gene: TRBV9; CDR3aa: CASSVADRDWSTDTQYF
v_gene: TRBV14; CDR3aa: CASSQGPGTDTQYF
v_gene: TRBV19; CDR3aa: CASSIAPTGNEQYF
v_gene: TRBV7-9; CDR3aa: CASSLENTDTQYF
v_gene: TRBV9; CDR3aa: CASSAGTTNTGELFF